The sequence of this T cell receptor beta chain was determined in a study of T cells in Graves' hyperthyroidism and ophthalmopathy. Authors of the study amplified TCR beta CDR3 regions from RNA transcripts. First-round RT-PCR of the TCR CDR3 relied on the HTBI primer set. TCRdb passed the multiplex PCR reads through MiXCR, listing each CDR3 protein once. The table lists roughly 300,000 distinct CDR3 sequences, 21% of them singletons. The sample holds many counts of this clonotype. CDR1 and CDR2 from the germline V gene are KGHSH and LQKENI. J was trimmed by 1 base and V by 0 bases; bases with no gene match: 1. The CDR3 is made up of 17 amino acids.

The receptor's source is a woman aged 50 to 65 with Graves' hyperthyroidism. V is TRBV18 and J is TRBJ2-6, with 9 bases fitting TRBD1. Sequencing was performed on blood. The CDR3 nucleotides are TGTGCCAGCTCACCACCCGGACAGGGGTCTGGGGCCAACGTCCTGACTTTC. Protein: CASSPPGQGSGANVLTF.